This TCR beta chain was documented in a study of blood T cells in healthy people across ages. V dropped 5 bases and J dropped 3; count of bases not matched to a gene: 8. Germline assignment: CDR1 MNHNS and CDR2 SASEGT. The CDR3 has 15 residues. Remarks on this clonotype: Since a much larger clone is just one base distant, this may be a read error.

Sample-barcoded 5' priming and a J-beta primer mix drove a second PCR of roughly 7 to 11 cycles. Carrying 12 random nucleotides, a template-switch adaptor labeled each individual cDNA molecule. TCRdb reprocessed the 5' RACE reads via MiXCR and lists one record per CDR3 protein. The sample records about 1.4 million distinct CDR3 sequences, roughly 59% being singletons. The sequence was collected from a man aged 18 to 30 in good health. The V call is TRBV6-1, the J call TRBJ2-3; 7 bases are a match to TRBD2. The sequencing sample was made of blood. CDR3 region: CASSTVAGETDTQYF. The CDR3 DNA follows: TGTGCCAGCAGTACGGTCGCGGGGGAGACAGATACGCAGTATTTT.